This T cell receptor (beta chain) is from a study of shared clonotypes between healthy human individuals. Turning to the study itself: There were three CD4 naive, three CD4 memory, two CD8 naive and one CD8 memory plates per donor. General observations from the study: Clonotypes not shared had lower generation probabilities than those common to all four donors.

The repertoire was sequenced with immunoSEQ multiplex PCR; TCRdb's copy has only in-frame clones and lacks some. This table has 2,100,000 or so clones, around 95% appearing once. For this clone: Its antigen is still unknown. Distinct nucleotide sequences in the sample also encode this CDR3.

The germline V gene encodes CDR1 MNHEY and CDR2 SMNVEV (reference sequence). Germline trimming cut 0 bases from V and 5 bases from J; bases unmatched to any gene: 1. The CDR3 extends over 15 amino acids. Sequenced material: naive CD4+ T cells sorted from blood. Subset specified: CD45RA+ positively selected. The chain joins TRBV27 to TRBJ2-2, with TRBD1 matching over 9 bases. The source of this sequence is a man aged 18 to 30 in good health. The CDR3 reads CASSLSGTGTGELFF. CDR3 in DNA: TGTGCCAGCAGTTTATCAGGGACAGGGACCGGGGAGCTGTTTTTT.